The 27 T cell receptor beta chains reported below all come from one sample, sequenced in a study of radiation and T cells in renal cell carcinoma. Profiled with immunoSEQ multiplex PCR; TCRdb holds only in-frame clones, not every one. The sample holds roughly 58,000 clones; over 60% are singletons and the top ten take about 6.3%. The time point denotes: blood 4 weeks post-SBRT, at nephrectomy. Noted treatment: 15 Gy SBRT to primary tumor, nephrectomy 4 weeks later. The starting material was blood, obtained from a patient whose treatment included radiotherapy and nephrectomy. The receptors shown here come from a man between 60 and 75 years old with renal cell carcinoma.

CDR3 in amino acids: CASSLHRDQPQHF. The CDR3 bases are TGTGCCAGCAGTCTGCACCGAGATCAGCCCCAGCATTTT. The chain employs TRBV7-8 and TRBJ1-5; D remains ambiguous. The germline V and J ends were trimmed by 6 bases and 5 bases, with 11 bases remaining between them. Germline lookup yields CDR1 SGHVS and CDR2 FQNEAQ. This CDR3 has 13 residues.

The gene calls are TRBV6-5 and TRBJ1-6, with a possible D match to TRBD1 (6 bases). The CDR3 sequence is 14 residues long. The V gene's germline CDR1 is MNHEY and CDR2 SVGAGI. The V gene lost 10 bases and the J gene lost 10 bases, with 20 bases spanning the gap. The CDR3 DNA sequence: TGTGCCACGCGGGTCCACAGGGAAATCTCACCCCTCCACTTT. Its translation is CATRVHREISPLHF.

This sequence joins TRBV19 and TRBJ2-1; 7 bases map to TRBD2. This CDR3 spans 15 amino acids. The V segment lost 9 bases and the J segment 4 bases; nucleotides outside the gene matches: 12. Germline assignment: CDR1 LNHDA and CDR2 SQIVND (reference sequence). DNA of the CDR3: TGTGCCAGCATGAAAGCGGCTAGCGGTTACAATGAGCAGTTCTTC. This translates into CASMKAASGYNEQFF.

CDR3 loop: CASSFGLQTNEKLFF. The CDR3 DNA sequence: TGTGCCAGCTCATTCGGACTGCAAACTAATGAAAAACTGTTTTTT. This rearrangement joins TRBV18 to TRBJ1-4; the D is unclear. Germline-derived CDR1 and CDR2 are KGHSH and LQKENI. The CDR3 is made up of 15 amino acids. Trimming stripped 5 bases from V and 1 base from J, with 11 bases between.

The V and J genes are TRBV4-1 and TRBJ1-1, with 8 bases lining up with TRBD1. V was pared by 0 bases and J by 4 bases, with 13 bases of the junction left unmatched. Germline values: CDR1 MGHRA, CDR2 YSYEKL. The CDR3 extends over 18 amino acids. The CDR3 sequence is CASSQDSWAGGAGTEAFF. The CDR3, as DNA: TGCGCCAGCAGCCAAGATTCTTGGGCAGGGGGCGCGGGCACTGAAGCTTTCTTT.

The chain combines TRBV4-2 with TRBJ2-1; 9 nucleotides line up with TRBD2. Losses at the gene ends were 0 bases for V and 5 bases for J; bases not matched to a gene: 5. Per the germline V gene, CDR1 is LGHNA and CDR2 is YNFKEQ. The CDR3 totals 16 residues. The CDR3 DNA follows: TGTGCCAGCAGCCAAGAGGGCGGGGGGGTGGACAATGAGCAGTTCTTC. Its translation: CASSQEGGGVDNEQFF.

The V call is TRBV4-3, the J call TRBJ1-2; 8 positions match TRBD1. CDR3 length: 15 residues. Germline CDR1 reads LGHNA; CDR2 reads YSLEER. The ends lost 5 bases at V and 2 bases at J; junction bases unmatched: 7. The CDR3 DNA follows: TGCGCCAGCAGCACATCGAGACAGGGGAACTATGGCTACACCTTC. Its translation: CASSTSRQGNYGYTF.

The V gene is TRBV11-3, the J gene TRBJ2-3; possible D gene TRBD2, 6 bases. This CDR3 contains 14 residues. Germline lookup yields CDR1 SGHNT and CDR2 YENEEA. V gave up 5 bases and J gave up 3 bases, with 12 bases separating them. The CDR3 DNA sequence: TGTGCCAGCAGCCGGCTAGCGACGACAGATACGCAGTATTTT. Amino acid sequence: CASSRLATTDTQYF. The full variable domain, its missing parts supplied by reference TRBV11-3 and TRBJ2-3, is EAGVVQSPRYKIIEKKQPVAFWCNPISGHNTLYWYLQNLGQGPELLIRYENEEAVDDSQLPKDRFSAERLKGVDSTLKIQPAELGDSAVYLCASSRLATTDTQYFGPGTRLTVL.

The chain couples TRBV28 to TRBJ1-5, with 7 positions matching TRBD1. Germline CDR1 MDHEN, CDR2 SYDVKM. The V segment lost 2 bases and the J segment 7 bases; nucleotides outside the gene matches: 11. This CDR3 spans 16 amino acids. CDR3 sequence (DNA): TGTGCCAGCAGTTTAAGAGGGACAGCCATCAGGCAGCCCCAGCATTTT. Protein sequence: CASSLRGTAIRQPQHF.

This clone was observed a few times. The rearrangement links TRBV29-1 to TRBJ1-4; D not resolved. Germline lookup yields CDR1 SQVTM and CDR2 ANQGSEA. The CDR3 extends over 11 amino acids. V lost 1 base and J 8 bases, leaving 5 bases between the germline ends. CDR3 nucleotides: TGCAGCGTTGAAGTCGGCGAAAAACTGTTTTTT. Protein: CSVEVGEKLFF.

This chain links TRBV7-9 with TRBJ2-1, with D possibly TRBD2 on 6 matching bases. V was cut by 3 bases and J by 9 bases, with 15 bases left in between. The CDR3 spans 14 residues. Germline V gene data show CDR1 as SEHNR and CDR2 as FQNEAQ (reference sequence). The CDR3 bases are TGTGCCAGCAGCTTCGGAGGGGCGCGGTCTGAGCAGTTCTTC. It codes for CASSFGGARSEQFF.

The chain recombines TRBV5-1 with TRBJ2-5; TRBD2 might be the D (5 bases). The germline V gene has CDR1 SGHRS and CDR2 YFSETQ. This CDR3 is built from 13 residues. V shed 2 bases and J shed 3 bases, with 8 bases lying between them. This chain's CDR3 is CASSFGREETQYF. In DNA, the CDR3 is TGCGCCAGCAGCTTTGGGCGGGAAGAGACCCAGTACTTC.

The chain employs TRBV30 and TRBJ1-5; 10 nucleotides align to TRBD1. J lost 1 base, V lost 1 base, and 16 bases had no gene match. Per germline, CDR1 GTSNPN and CDR2 SVGIG (reference sequence). The CDR3 covers 20 residues. DNA for the CDR3: TGTGCCTGGAGTGGAGACGTGGGACAGGGGAAAGTGGGAAGCAATCAGCCCCAGCATTTT. As protein: CAWSGDVGQGKVGSNQPQHF.

The rearrangement joins TRBV7-9 to TRBJ2-7; 7 positions match TRBD1. Germline assignment: CDR1 SEHNR and CDR2 FQNEAQ (reference sequence). V lost 5 bases, J lost 1 base, and 11 bases stayed unmatched. The CDR3 loop spans 16 amino acids. CDR3 residues: CASSPSRGGASYEQYF. In nucleotides, the CDR3 is TGTGCCAGCAGCCCGAGTCGAGGGGGCGCTTCCTACGAGCAGTACTTC.

V gene TRBV7-6 combines with J gene TRBJ1-4; 7 bases are shared with TRBD1. V shed 5 bases and J 7 bases; nucleotides not matched to a gene: 10. The CDR3 is made up of 15 amino acids. CDR1 and CDR2 from the germline V gene are SGHVS and FNYEAQ. CDR3 coding DNA: TGTGCCAGCAGCCCGCAGACAGGGAGTAGTGAAAAACTGTTTTTT. This encodes CASSPQTGSSEKLFF.

The chain uses TRBV11-2 and TRBJ2-3, with 9 bases matching TRBD1. CDR3 length: 18 residues. J was trimmed by 0 bases and V by 6 bases; bases with no gene match: 13. From germline, CDR1 is SGHAT and CDR2 FQNNGV. The CDR3 DNA follows: TGTGCCAGCAGTAGTGGGACAGGGATCGACGCTAGCACAGATACGCAGTATTTT. Its protein is CASSSGTGIDASTDTQYF.

The V and J genes are TRBV20-1 and TRBJ2-5; D is uncertain. Trimming pared 2 bases from V and 0 bases from J, leaving 1 base between. Germline CDR1 reads DFQATT; CDR2 reads SNEGSKA (reference sequence). CDR3 length: 11 residues. CDR3 amino acids: CSARYQETQYF. Here the CDR3 DNA reads TGCAGTGCTAGATACCAAGAGACCCAGTACTTC.

This chain joins TRBV9 and TRBJ2-3; 7 bases agree with TRBD1. J was trimmed by 4 bases and V by 3 bases; bases with no gene match: 8. Germline CDR1 is SGDLS and CDR2 is YYNGEE. This CDR3 has 15 residues. The DNA of the CDR3 is TGTGCCAGCAGCGGACAGGGAGTGGGGGCAGATACGCAGTATTTT. Translated: CASSGQGVGADTQYF. The full variable domain, in which reference TRBV9 and TRBJ2-3 provide the parts outside the CDR3, is DSGVTQTPKHLITATGQRVTLRCSPRSGDLSVYWYQQSLDQGLQFLIQYYNGEERAKGNILERFSAQQFPDLHSELNLSSLELGDSALYFCASSGQGVGADTQYFGPGTRLTVL.

The chain recombines TRBV6-5 with TRBJ1-1; D call uncertain. This CDR3 contains 14 residues. V was shortened by 3 bases and J by 4 bases, with 12 bases between the two germline ends. The germline CDR1 and CDR2 sequences are MNHEY and SVGAGI. CDR3 sequence: CASSYSAGVTEAFF. The CDR3 bases are TGTGCCAGCAGTTATTCGGCTGGGGTCACTGAAGCTTTCTTT.

The V call is TRBV6-5, the J call TRBJ2-7, with D possibly being TRBD1 (5 bases). CDR1 is MNHEY, CDR2 SVGAGI, per germline. The CDR3 consists of 15 residues. V gave up 3 bases and J gave up 4 bases, with 16 bases separating them. The CDR3 bases are TGTGCCAGCAGTTATACAGGCAGCCTACCATACGAGCAGTACTTC. Translation: CASSYTGSLPYEQYF.

The count of this clone is one. This chain uses TRBV29-1 with TRBJ2-5, with TRBD2 matching 11 bases. CDR1 and CDR2 from the germline V gene are SQVTM and ANQGSEA. Losses at the gene ends were 5 bases for V and 5 bases for J; bases not matched to a gene: 7. This CDR3 has 14 amino acids. Written as DNA, the CDR3 is TGCAGCGTTACTACTAGCGGGGGAAAGGAGACCCAGTACTTC. Protein product: CSVTTSGGKETQYF.

The chain has TRBV19 and TRBJ2-7; D is tentatively TRBD1 or TRBD2 (7 bases each). V dropped 9 bases and J dropped 1 base, with 13 bases sitting between them. The CDR3 is made up of 13 amino acids. Per germline, CDR1 LNHDA and CDR2 SQIVND (reference sequence). The CDR3 coding sequence is TGTGCCAGCAGGGGGAGGGGATCCTACGAGCAGTACTTC. As protein: CASRGRGSYEQYF. The whole variable domain, filled in from reference TRBV19 and TRBJ2-7, reads DGGITQSPKYLFRKEGQNVTLSCEQNLNHDAMYWYRQDPGQGLRLIYYSQIVNDFQKGDIAEGYSVSREKKESFPLTVTSAQKNPTAFYLCASRGRGSYEQYFGPGTRLTVT.

This sequence joins TRBV5-1 and TRBJ2-3, with a weak D call TRBD1 (5 bases). The V gene's germline CDR1 is SGHRS and CDR2 YFSETQ. CDR3 length equals 13 residues. The V end was cut by 0 bases, the J end by 12 bases, with 14 bases between. The chain's CDR3 is CASSLEGASSQYF. CDR3 nucleotide sequence: TGCGCCAGCAGCTTGGAAGGGGCCTCTTCACAGTATTTT. Supplemented by reference TRBV5-1 and TRBJ2-3, the full variable domain reads KAGVTQTPRYLIKTRGQQVTLSCSPISGHRSVSWYQQTPGQGLQFLFEYFSETQRNKGNFPGRFSGRQFSNSRSEMNVSTLELGDSALYLCASSLEGASSQYFGPGTRLTVL.

The chain has TRBV2 and TRBJ2-2, with D perhaps TRBD2 (5 bases). V was pared by 8 bases and J by 5 bases, with 15 bases between. Germline V gives CDR1 SNHLY, CDR2 FYNNEI. This CDR3 has 14 residues. CDR3 residues: CASHRDGETGELFF. CDR3 DNA sequence: TGTGCCAGCCACCGGGATGGGGAAACCGGGGAGCTGTTTTTT. The full variable domain, rest sourced from reference TRBV2 and TRBJ2-2, is EPEVTQTPSHQVTQMGQEVILRCVPISNHLYFYWYRQILGQKVEFLVSFYNNEISEKSEIFDDQFSVERPDGSNFTLKIRSTKLEDSAMYFCASHRDGETGELFFGEGSRLTVL.

The CDR3 spells CASSPALDGFYEQYF. The CDR3 region has the DNA TGTGCCAGCAGCCCAGCCTTGGACGGCTTCTACGAGCAGTACTTC. The V gene is TRBV14, the J gene TRBJ2-7, with D unresolved. The CDR3 totals 15 residues. Germline loops: CDR1 SGHDN, CDR2 FVKESK. The V and J ends lost 4 bases and 3 bases respectively, with 16 bases between them.

The chain carries TRBV11-3 and TRBJ2-1; 10 bases are shared with TRBD2. Trimming at V came to 2 bases and at J to 9 bases, leaving 4 bases not matched to a gene. CDR3 length equals 14 residues. Germline V gene sequence: CDR1 SGHNT, CDR2 YENEEA. CDR3 sequence reads: CASSLRASGSEQFF. The CDR3 nucleotides read TGTGCCAGCAGCTTAAGGGCTAGCGGGAGTGAGCAGTTCTTC.

Only a few counts were recorded for this clone. The chain has TRBV10-1 and TRBJ2-2; either TRBD1 or TRBD2 may supply D (5 bases each). CDR1 is WNHNN and CDR2 is SYGVQD in the germline V gene (reference sequence). The CDR3 is 16 residues long. With 0 bases removed from V and 4 bases from J, the gap between germline ends came to 12 bases. The CDR3 region has the DNA TGCGCCAGCAGTGAGTCACGGGGCGGACTCACCGGGGAGCTGTTTTTT. This encodes CASSESRGGLTGELFF.